This entry features one TCR beta chain sequence. No cognate antigen has been identified for it. Per-base qualities were not stored, and no clone one base away is much larger. The meaning of the sample's time point label: neoterminal ileum biopsy at postoperative endoscopy, about 6 months after surgery. Adults with ileal or ileocolonic Crohn's disease and an indication for ileocolonic resection were eligible for inclusion. Before DNA extraction, whole ileal mucosal biopsies were kept frozen at -80 degrees C. Genomic DNA was extracted from frozen whole biopsies with a TRizol-based method and quantified on a NanoDrop 2000 spectrophotometer. These data come from a study of T cell repertoires in ileal Crohn's disease (dated by TCRdb to between 2018 and 2021). As for the study more broadly: At the time of surgery, 35% of patients were active smokers, and the median duration of disease was around eight years. All patients had surgery for a complication: stricturing disease in approximately 60% and penetrating disease in roughly 40%. Roughly half of the patients were given postoperative therapy, with about 19 on anti-TNF agents and about a dozen on thiopurines. M6 samples were neoterminal ileum biopsies taken at postoperative colonoscopy. A prospective multicentre cohort supplied the approximately 56 Crohn's disease patients whose TCR repertoires were analysed. Running in parallel with the study was a multicentre cohort set up to find predictors of early endoscopic recurrence following ileocolonic resection. A Rutgeerts score above i0 was used to define endoscopic postoperative recurrence. A total of roughly 170 mucosal samples from around 60 patients were sequenced, collected from several sites on the surgical specimen and at postoperative endoscopy. Broad study findings and their caveats: A significantly higher proportion of clonal expansions was observed in active smokers at surgery than in non-smokers (about 25% vs 20%, p=0.02). Higher high-frequency clone percentages at surgery were associated with endoscopic recurrence; all patients with clonality above 26.8% (18/57) had recurrence. Within the first year after surgery, the timing of postoperative endoscopy varied, and the median delay was around seven months. More high-frequency clones were carried by sorted CD8 T cells than by CD4 T cells, suggesting that mucosal expansions were mainly CD8. Only a subgroup of patients, of unstated size, had their mucosal CD4 and CD8 T cells sorted and sequenced.

For commercial TCRB immunosequencing, around 500 nanograms of biopsy DNA were submitted for each sample. CDR3 regions were amplified from genomic DNA by Adaptive Biotechnology using a two-step, amplification bias-controlled multiplex PCR. Primers covering every V and J gene segment were used in the first PCR, while barcodes and Illumina adapters were added in the second PCR. CDR3 libraries were sequenced using an Illumina instrument. The authors processed their data as follows. The analysis used both the pipelines supplied by the vendor and custom analysis of the raw data in R/Bioconductor with R version 3.3.0. Clonality, which ranges from 0 to 1, was calculated as the inverse of the normalised Shannon entropy across all productive clones. High-frequency clones were defined as the share of the repertoire occupied by the top 100 clones, with only clones passing a 95% confidence test being retained. Repertoire diversity was measured with the Simpson index, and overlap between samples was measured with the Morisita-Horn index. TCRdb limited this immuneACCESS table to in-frame rearrangements with V and J called. A share of clones is missing; checked studies link under half to unresolved V genes, and the rest is unexplained. V and J calls and clone size come straight from that table; D and trimming were deduced from the DNA. The sample table shows roughly 62,000 clones, and 85% to 90% are seen once. The ten largest make up roughly 1.9% of the sample.

V is reduced by 6 bases and J by 0 bases, leaving a spacing of 8 bases between them. Taken from cysteine to phenylalanine, the CDR3 has 13 residues. The entry retains the CDR3 DNA only, 39 bases that are in frame from base 1. CDR1 is given as WNHNN and CDR2 as SYGVQD, both from the germline V gene (reference sequence). The V and J genes are TRBV10-1 and TRBJ1-1, with no confident D gene call. The receptor was isolated from an adult with Crohn's disease. The specimen was ileal tissue. The nucleotide sequence is TGCGCCAGCAGAGACACGATGAACACTGAAGCTTTCTTT. The translation is CASRDTMNTEAFF.